The source of this T cell receptor (beta chain) is a study of PD-1 blockade in classical Hodgkin lymphoma. General study results and limits: CD4+ but not CD8+ TCR diversity rose significantly by C4D1.

Brentuximab vedotin exposure varied, and every patient relapsed after autologous stem cell transplantation. A word on this clone: The antigen remains unidentified.

The data were produced by immunoSEQ multiplex PCR, yet TCRdb's version contains in-frame clones alone and is incomplete. This table has some 96,000 clones, around 80% appearing once. The CDR3 totals 15 residues. Germline CDR1 is SGHTA and CDR2 is FQGTGA. J gave up 2 bases and V 4 bases, and 6 bases lay outside the gene matches. The sample here was peripheral blood mononuclear cells (PBMCs), taken at baseline. The origin of this receptor is a human donor with classical Hodgkin lymphoma. This chain uses TRBV7-3 with TRBJ2-3; 7 positions match TRBD2. In DNA form, the CDR3 reads TGTGCCAGCAGCTACTCTGGGGGGGTCACAGATACGCAGTATTTT. This translates into CASSYSGGVTDTQYF. Based on the CDR3 plus reference TRBV7-3 and TRBJ2-3, the full variable domain is GAGVSQTPSNKVTEKGKYVELRCDPISGHTALYWYRQSLGQGPEFLIYFQGTGAADDSGLPNDRFFAVRPEGSVSTLKIQRTERGDSAVYLCASSYSGGVTDTQYFGPGTRLTVL.